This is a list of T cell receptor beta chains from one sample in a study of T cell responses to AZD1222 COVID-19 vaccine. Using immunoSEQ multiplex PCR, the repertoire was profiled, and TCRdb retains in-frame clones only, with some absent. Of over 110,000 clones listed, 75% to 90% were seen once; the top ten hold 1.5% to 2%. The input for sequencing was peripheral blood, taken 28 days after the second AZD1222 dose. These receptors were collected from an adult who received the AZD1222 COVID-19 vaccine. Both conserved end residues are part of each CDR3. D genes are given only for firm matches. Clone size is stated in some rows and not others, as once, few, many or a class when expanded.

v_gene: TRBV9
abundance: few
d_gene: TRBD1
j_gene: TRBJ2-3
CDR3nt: TGTGCCAGCAGCGTAGAACAGGGGGAAGATACGCAGTATTTT
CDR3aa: CASSVEQGEDTQYF

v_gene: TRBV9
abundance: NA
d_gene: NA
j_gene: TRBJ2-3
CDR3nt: TGTGCCAGCAGCGTAGTTAGCGCAGATACGCAGTATTTT
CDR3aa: CASSVVSADTQYF

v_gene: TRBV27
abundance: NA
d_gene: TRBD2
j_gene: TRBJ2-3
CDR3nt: TGTGCCAGCGCCTCCGGGACTAGCGGGAGGGCCCCTAGCACAGATACGCAGTATTTT
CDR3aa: CASASGTSGRAPSTDTQYF

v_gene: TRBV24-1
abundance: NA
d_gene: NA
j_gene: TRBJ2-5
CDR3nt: TGTGCCACCAGTGGGCGCGGGTCCCAAGAGACCCAGTACTTC
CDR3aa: CATSGRGSQETQYF

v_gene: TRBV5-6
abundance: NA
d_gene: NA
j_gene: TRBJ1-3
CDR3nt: TGTGCCAGCAGCTTCCGAGGGGCAGGTGGAAACACCATATATTTT
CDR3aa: CASSFRGAGGNTIYF

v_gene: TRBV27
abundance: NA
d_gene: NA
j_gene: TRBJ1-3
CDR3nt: TGTGCCAGCAGTTTATCGTACGCAGGCGGAAACACCATATATTTT
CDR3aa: CASSLSYAGGNTIYF

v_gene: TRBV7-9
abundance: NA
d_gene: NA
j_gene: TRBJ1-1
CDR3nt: TGTGCCAGCAGCAAGTTGAACACTGAAGCTTTCTTT
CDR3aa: CASSKLNTEAFF

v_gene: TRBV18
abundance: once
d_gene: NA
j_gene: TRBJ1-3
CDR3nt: TGTGCCAGCTCAGATCTCGGGGGCCGATACACCATATATTTT
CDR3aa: CASSDLGGRYTIYF

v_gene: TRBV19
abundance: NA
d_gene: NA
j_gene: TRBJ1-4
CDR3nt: TGTGCCAGTAGTATTAACTCACGGGACCCCCCAACTAATGAAAAACTGTTTTTT
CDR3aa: CASSINSRDPPTNEKLFF

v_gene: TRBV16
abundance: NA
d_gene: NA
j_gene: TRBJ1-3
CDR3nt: TGTGCCAGCAGCCAAAATCAAGCAAACACCATATATTTT
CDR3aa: CASSQNQANTIYF

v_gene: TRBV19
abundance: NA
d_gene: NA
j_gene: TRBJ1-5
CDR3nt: TGTGCCAGTACCCCGGACAGAAGCAATCAGCCCCAGCATTTT
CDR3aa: CASTPDRSNQPQHF

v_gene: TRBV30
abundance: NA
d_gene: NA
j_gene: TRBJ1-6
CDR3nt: TGTGCCACCGAACAGGGAATAGTCGATAATTCACCCCTCCACTTT
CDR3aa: CATEQGIVDNSPLHF

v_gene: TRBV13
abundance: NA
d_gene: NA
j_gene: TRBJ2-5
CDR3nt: TGTGCCAGCAGCTTGAGTCGTGGGGTGGAGACCCAGTACTTC
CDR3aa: CASSLSRGVETQYF

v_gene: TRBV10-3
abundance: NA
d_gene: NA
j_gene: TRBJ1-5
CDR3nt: TGTGCCATCAGTGAGTCGAGCGGGGGCGGCAGTCAGCCCCAGCATTTT
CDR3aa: CAISESSGGGSQPQHF

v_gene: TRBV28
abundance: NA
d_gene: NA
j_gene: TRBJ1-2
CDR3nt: TGTGCCAGCAGGGGAACAGTCTATGGCTACACCTTC
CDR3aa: CASRGTVYGYTF

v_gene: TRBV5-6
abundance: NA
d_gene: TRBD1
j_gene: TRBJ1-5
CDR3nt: TGTGCCAGCAGCCCCCGACAGGGATTGGGCAATCAGCCCCAGCATTTT
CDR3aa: CASSPRQGLGNQPQHF

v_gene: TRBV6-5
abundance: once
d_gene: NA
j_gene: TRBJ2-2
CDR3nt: TGTGCCAGCATCAGGGAAGCCGGGGAGCTGTTTTTT
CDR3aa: CASIREAGELFF

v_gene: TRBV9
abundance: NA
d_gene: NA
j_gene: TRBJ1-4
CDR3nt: TGTGCCAGCAGCGTAAGGGATCGGGGGACCTTCCCAGGTGAAAAACTGTTTTTT
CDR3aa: CASSVRDRGTFPGEKLFF

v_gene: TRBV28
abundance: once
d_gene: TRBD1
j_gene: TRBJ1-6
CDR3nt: TGTGCCAGCCATACCCTGGGGGGACAGTATAATTCACCCCTCCACTTT
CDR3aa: CASHTLGGQYNSPLHF